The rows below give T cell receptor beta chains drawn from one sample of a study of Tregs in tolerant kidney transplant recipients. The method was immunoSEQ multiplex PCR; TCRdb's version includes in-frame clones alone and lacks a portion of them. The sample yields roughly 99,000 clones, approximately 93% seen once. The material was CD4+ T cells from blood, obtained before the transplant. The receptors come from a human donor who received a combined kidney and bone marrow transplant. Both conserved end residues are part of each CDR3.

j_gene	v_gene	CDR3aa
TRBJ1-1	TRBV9	CASSLQGANTEAFF
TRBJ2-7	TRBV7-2	CASTTRPAGSYEQYF
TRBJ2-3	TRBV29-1	CSVEKTGGDTDTQYF
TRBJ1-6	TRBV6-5	CASGRGFPYNSPLHF
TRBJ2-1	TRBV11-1	CASRGRWGKGDRAYNEQFF
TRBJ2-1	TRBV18	CASSPPSSGNNEQFF
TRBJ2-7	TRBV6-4	CASSANHEQYF
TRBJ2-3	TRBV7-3	CASRASGTDTQYF
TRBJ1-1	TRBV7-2	CASSLAPQTEAFF
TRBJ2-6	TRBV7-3	CASSLTWRKGGKSGANVLTF
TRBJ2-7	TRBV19	CASSTHFSYEQYF
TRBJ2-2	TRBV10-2	CASILTALAGRDSANTGELFF
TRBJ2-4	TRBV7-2	CASSTQGARNIQYF
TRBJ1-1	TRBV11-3	CASSLLVSVEAFF
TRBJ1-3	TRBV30	CAWGSGNTIYF
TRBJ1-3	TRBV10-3	CATGTGGENTIYF